This T cell receptor beta chain is from a study of beta chain features in type 1 diabetes. The wider study: Sorted cells, approximately 110,000,000 in number, were examined across all samples. Regarding the study as a whole: Fewer junction insertions and more nucleotide deletions appeared in type 1 diabetes patients.

Trimming removed 10 bases at V and 2 bases at J, with 21 bases between. The CDR3 length is 15 residues. Germline lookup yields CDR1 ENHRY and CDR2 SYGVKD. Reverse transcription of all isolated RNA meant that expressed TCRB transcripts were sequenced. The repertoire was sequenced with immunoSEQ multiplex PCR; TCRdb's copy has only in-frame clones and lacks some. The top ten hold under 2.5% of the sample, which has about 150,000 clones, 8.5% to 14% seen once. This clone was counted many times. Its antigen is not identified. The source of this sequence is a man between 18 and 29 years old in good health. Sequenced sample: central memory CD4+ T cells from blood. This chain joins TRBV10-3 and TRBJ2-7, with D perhaps matching TRBD2 (6 bases). The CDR3 region has the DNA TGTGCCACAGGCTACAAAGTGGGGGGTGCCTACGAGCAGTACTTC. It yields the protein CATGYKVGGAYEQYF.